This T cell receptor beta chain was sequenced for a study of blood T cell repertoires in COVID-19. Study background: Donors in the United States, Italy and Spain gave samples during acute or convalescent COVID-19. From T cells, B-cell-depleted T cells, or PBMCs came the material, which was cDNA or gDNA.

The CDR3 extends over 14 amino acids. The V end was cut by 3 bases, the J end by 7 bases, with 13 bases between. The V gene's germline CDR1 is MDHEN and CDR2 SYDVKM. The repertoire was sequenced with immunoSEQ multiplex PCR; TCRdb's copy has only in-frame clones and lacks some. The repertoire holds over 30,000 clones, with about 85% as singletons. The sample consisted of peripheral blood. The chain couples TRBV28 to TRBJ2-1; D is perhaps TRBD1 (6 bases). The TCR was taken from an older woman with active COVID-19. CDR3 DNA sequence: TGTGCCAGCAGTTTGCCCGTAACAGGGAATGAGCAGTTCTTC. It translates to CASSLPVTGNEQFF. Using reference TRBV28 and TRBJ2-1 for the parts outside the CDR3, the full variable domain is DVKVTQSSRYLVKRTGEKVFLECVQDMDHENMFWYRQDPGLGLRLIYFSYDVKMKEKGDIPEGYSVSREKKERFSLILESASTNQTSMYLCASSLPVTGNEQFFGPGTRLTVL.